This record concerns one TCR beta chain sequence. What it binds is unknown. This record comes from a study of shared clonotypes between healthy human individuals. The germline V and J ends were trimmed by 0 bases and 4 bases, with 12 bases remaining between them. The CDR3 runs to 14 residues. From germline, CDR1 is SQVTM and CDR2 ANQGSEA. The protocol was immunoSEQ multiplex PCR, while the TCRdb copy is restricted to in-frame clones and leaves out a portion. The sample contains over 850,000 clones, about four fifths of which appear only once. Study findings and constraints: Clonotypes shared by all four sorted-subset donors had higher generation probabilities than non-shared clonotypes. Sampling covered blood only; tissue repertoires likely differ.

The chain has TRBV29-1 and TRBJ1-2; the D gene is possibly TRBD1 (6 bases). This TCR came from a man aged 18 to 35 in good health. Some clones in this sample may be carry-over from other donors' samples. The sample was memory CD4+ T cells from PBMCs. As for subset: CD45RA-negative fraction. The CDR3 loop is CSVEEGRGSYGYTF. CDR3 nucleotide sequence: TGCAGCGTTGAAGAAGGCAGGGGATCCTATGGCTACACCTTC.